The 19 T cell receptor beta chains given below trace back to one sample, sequenced in a study of T cell repertoires in cytomegalovirus infection. Their target antigens are unknown. MiXCR, applied by TCRdb to the reads, yields one record per CDR3 protein. The table lists around 900,000 distinct CDR3 sequences, roughly 30% of them singletons. The material was cultured CD8+ T cells from PBMCs, obtained from culture after CMV antigen stimulation. Receptors were obtained from a human donor in good health (CMV status not recorded). Some clones in this sample may be carry-over from other donors' samples.

This clonotype occurred a few times. The chain is built from TRBV7-9 and TRBJ2-1; perhaps TRBD2 as D (5 bases). Germline CDR1 reads SEHNR; CDR2 reads FQNEAQ (reference sequence). This CDR3 spans 12 amino acids. V was clipped by 3 bases and J by 8 bases, with 8 bases between them. This CDR3 reads CASSLDFDEQFF. In DNA form, the CDR3 reads TGTGCCAGCAGCTTGGACTTCGATGAGCAGTTCTTC. Complete variable domain (other parts from reference TRBV7-9 and TRBJ2-1): DTGVSQNPRHKITKRGQNVTFRCDPISEHNRLYWYRQTLGQGPEFLTYFQNEAQLEKSRLLSDRFSAERPKGSFSTLEIQRTEQGDSAMYLCASSLDFDEQFFGPGTRLTVL.

The gene calls are TRBV6-5 and TRBJ2-3; 8 nucleotides line up with TRBD1. V was clipped by 0 bases and J by 3 bases; unmatched bases: 5. Germline V gives CDR1 MNHEY, CDR2 SVGAGI. The CDR3 spans 16 residues. CDR3 region: CASSYSSRGPTDTQYF. The CDR3 coding sequence is TGTGCCAGCAGTTACTCCAGCAGGGGGCCGACAGATACGCAGTATTTT.

The V gene is TRBV11-2, the J gene TRBJ2-7; tentatively, D is TRBD2 (6 bases). The V and J ends lost 5 bases and 3 bases respectively, with 14 bases between them. CDR3 length: 14 amino acids. The germline V gene encodes CDR1 SGHAT and CDR2 FQNNGV. The DNA for the CDR3 is TGTGCCAGCAGCGCGGGGCCCTGGGTCTACGAGCAGTACTTC. Its protein is CASSAGPWVYEQYF.

In its sample, this clonotype was seen a few times. This chain joins TRBV5-1 and TRBJ2-7; 8 bases map to TRBD1. Germline V lookup: CDR1 SGHRS, CDR2 YFSETQ. The CDR3 contains 14 residues. V gave up 7 bases and J gave up 2 bases; unmatched junction bases: 8. The CDR3, as DNA: TGCGCCAGCCGAGGGGGACAGGCCACCTACGAGCAGTACTTC. Amino acid sequence: CASRGGQATYEQYF.

This clonotype has more than one count but fewer than ten. The chain combines TRBV29-1 with TRBJ1-4; 9 nucleotides align to TRBD1. The V gene end was trimmed by 4 bases and the J gene end by 8 bases; junction bases not matched to a gene: 8. Per the germline V gene, CDR1 is SQVTM and CDR2 is ANQGSEA. This CDR3 has 14 amino acids. The CDR3, as DNA: TGCAGCGTTGCCATTGGGGACAGGGAAGAAAAACTGTTTTTT. This translates into CSVAIGDREEKLFF.

V and J are TRBV6-6 and TRBJ1-5; no firm D call. Trimming removed 2 bases from V and 9 bases from J, with 11 bases in between. From germline, CDR1 is MNHNY and CDR2 SVGAGI (reference sequence). The CDR3 is 13 amino acids. The CDR3 DNA sequence: TGTGCCAGCAGTTACGAGTCATCGGGGCCCCAGCATTTT. Translation gives CASSYESSGPQHF.

The chain has TRBV20-1 and TRBJ2-7; TRBD1 matches 7 bases. Germline trimming cut 7 bases from V and 1 base from J; bases unmatched to any gene: 7. Germline V gene sequence: CDR1 DFQATT, CDR2 SNEGSKA (reference sequence). The CDR3 is 13 amino acids. This CDR3 reads CSVPQGSSYEQYF. Here the CDR3 DNA reads TGCAGTGTACCACAGGGGTCGTCCTACGAGCAGTACTTC.

V is TRBV28 and J is TRBJ2-2; perhaps TRBD2 as D (6 bases). Germline values: CDR1 MDHEN, CDR2 SYDVKM. Trimming removed 2 bases at V and 6 bases at J, with 19 bases between. The CDR3 runs 17 residues. In DNA, the CDR3 is TGTGCCAGCAGTTTAGGAGGGGTCATGTCGCTATCCGGGGAGCTGTTTTTT. Amino acids: CASSLGGVMSLSGELFF.

This clonotype appeared a few times. V usage is TRBV6-2 or TRBV6-3 and J usage is TRBJ1-1, with 8 positions matching TRBD1. The germline CDR1 and CDR2 sequences are MNHEY and SVGEGT. CDR3 length equals 17 residues. Trimming cost V 5 bases and J 0 bases; bases outside gene matches: 11. CDR3 region: CASSHHYDRGLNTEAFF. CDR3 bases: TGTGCCAGCAGTCATCATTACGACAGGGGTCTGAACACTGAAGCTTTCTTT.

This clonotype was picked up a small number of times. The chain combines TRBV6-6 with TRBJ2-7; D might be TRBD1 (5 bases). This CDR3 comprises 13 residues. V shed 2 bases and J shed 1 base, with 6 bases lying between them. The germline V gene encodes CDR1 MNHNY and CDR2 SVGAGI (reference sequence). CDR3 loop: CASSYPGSYEQYV. The CDR3 nucleotides are TGTGCCAGCAGTTACCCAGGGTCCTACGAGCAGTACGTC.

This clonotype was detected once. The chain has TRBV5-1 and TRBJ1-5; D gene uncertain. CDR1 is SGHRS and CDR2 is YFSETQ in the germline V gene. Trimming removed 0 bases from V and 1 base from J, with 8 bases in between. The CDR3 runs to 15 residues. The CDR3 coding sequence is TGCGCCAGCAGCTTGGAGCCGAACAGCAATCAGCCCCAGCATTTT. Protein sequence: CASSLEPNSNQPQHF. Filled out from reference TRBV5-1 and TRBJ1-5, the complete variable domain reads KAGVTQTPRYLIKTRGQQVTLSCSPISGHRSVSWYQQTPGQGLQFLFEYFSETQRNKGNFPGRFSGRQFSNSRSEMNVSTLELGDSALYLCASSLEPNSNQPQHFGDGTRLSIL.

The chain links TRBV29-1 to TRBJ1-1; D call uncertain. The V end lost 0 bases, the J end lost 6 bases, and 5 bases lay between the germline ends. The CDR3 sequence is 11 residues long. Germline V gives CDR1 SQVTM, CDR2 ANQGSEA. The CDR3 DNA sequence: TGCAGCGTTGAAGATTTGTCTGAAGCTTTCTTT. It translates to CSVEDLSEAFF.

This clonotype was seen more than once but under ten times. J is TRBJ2-5 and V is TRBV6-5, with D perhaps matching TRBD1 or TRBD2 (6 bases each). The CDR3 length is 14 residues. The ends were cut back, 10 bases at V and 5 bases at J, with 20 bases in the middle. Per the germline V gene, CDR1 is MNHEY and CDR2 is SVGAGI. The CDR3 bases are TGTGCCACCACCGTACAACAGGGACTTGAGACCCAGTACTTC. It specifies CATTVQQGLETQYF.

The chain employs TRBV5-6 and TRBJ1-4, with no clear D. With 2 bases removed from V and 7 bases from J, the gap between germline ends came to 12 bases. Germline V gene data show CDR1 as SGHDT and CDR2 as YYEEEE. The CDR3 loop spans 14 amino acids. The CDR3: CASSFGYSPEKLFF. The CDR3 nucleotides read TGTGCCAGCAGCTTCGGTTATTCCCCTGAAAAACTGTTTTTT.

This clonotype was detected a few times. The chain carries TRBV7-9 and TRBJ2-1, with 9 bases identical to TRBD1. The length of the CDR3 is 16 residues. The trim removed 4 bases at V and 7 bases at J, leaving 11 bases unmatched. Per germline, CDR1 SEHNR and CDR2 FQNEAQ (reference sequence). CDR3 nucleotide sequence: TGTGCCAGCAGCTCCTCTTCGGGACAGGGCTCGAATGAGCAGTTCTTC. It specifies CASSSSSGQGSNEQFF.

J is TRBJ2-1 and V is TRBV6-8; unclear D gene. The germline V and J ends were trimmed by 6 bases and 0 bases, with 9 bases remaining between them. The CDR3 is 14 residues long. Germline V gene data show CDR1 as MNHGY and CDR2 as SAAAGT. The DNA of the CDR3 is TGTGCCAGCAGCTGGACGGACTCCTACAATGAGCAGTTCTTC. Residues: CASSWTDSYNEQFF.

This clonotype was seen a few times. This chain uses TRBV24-1 with TRBJ2-3; D perhaps matches TRBD2 (7 bases). Germline lookup yields CDR1 KGHDR and CDR2 SFDVKD. V lost 5 bases to trimming and J lost 4 bases, with 9 bases between them. The CDR3 is 13 amino acids. The DNA for the CDR3 is TGTGCCACCAGTGGAGGGGGGGCAGATACGCAGTATTTT. Translated: CATSGGGADTQYF.

In the case of this clonotype: This may be a read error: a much more frequent sequence differs by one nucleotide. This chain connects TRBV7-6 to TRBJ2-1; the match to TRBD2 covers 8 bases. Looked up from germline, CDR1 is SGHVS and CDR2 is FNYEAQ. The CDR3 is 15 amino acids. CDR3 loop: CVSSLASTSGFEQFF. The CDR3 DNA reads as TGTGTCAGCAGCTTAGCAAGCACTAGCGGATTTGAGCAGTTCTTC.

The rearrangement uses TRBV28 and TRBJ1-5, with D hard to call. V was trimmed by 2 bases and J by 5 bases, leaving 13 bases between them. CDR1 MDHEN and CDR2 SYDVKM come from the germline V gene. This CDR3 spans 15 amino acids. Written as DNA, the CDR3 is TGTGCCAGCAGTTTACTGAAGAGTCTACATCAGCCCCAGCATTTT. Translation: CASSLLKSLHQPQHF.